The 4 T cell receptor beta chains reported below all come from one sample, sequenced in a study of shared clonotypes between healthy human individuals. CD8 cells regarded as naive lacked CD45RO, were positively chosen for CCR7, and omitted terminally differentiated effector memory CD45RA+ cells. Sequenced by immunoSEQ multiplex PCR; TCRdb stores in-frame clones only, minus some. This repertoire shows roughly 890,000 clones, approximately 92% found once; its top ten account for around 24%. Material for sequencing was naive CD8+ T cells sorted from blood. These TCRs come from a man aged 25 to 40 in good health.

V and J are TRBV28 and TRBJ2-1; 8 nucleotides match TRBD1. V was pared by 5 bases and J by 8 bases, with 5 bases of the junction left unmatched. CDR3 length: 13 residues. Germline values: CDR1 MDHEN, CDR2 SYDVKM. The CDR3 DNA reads TGTGCCAGCAGTGCCTACAGGGGGGATGAGCAGTTCTTC. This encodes CASSAYRGDEQFF.

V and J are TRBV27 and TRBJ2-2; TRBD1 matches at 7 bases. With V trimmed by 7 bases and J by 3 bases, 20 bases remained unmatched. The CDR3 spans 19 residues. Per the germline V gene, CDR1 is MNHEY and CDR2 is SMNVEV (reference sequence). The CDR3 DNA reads TGTGCCAGCACCCCATCCCCAACAGGGGTGAGATATTACACCGGGGAGCTGTTTTTT. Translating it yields CASTPSPTGVRYYTGELFF.

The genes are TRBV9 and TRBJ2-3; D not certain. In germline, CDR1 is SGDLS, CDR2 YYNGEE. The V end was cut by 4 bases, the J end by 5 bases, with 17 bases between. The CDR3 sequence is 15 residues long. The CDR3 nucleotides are TGTGCCAGCAGCATCCAGGATAGGACCCAAGATACGCAGTATTTT. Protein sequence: CASSIQDRTQDTQYF.

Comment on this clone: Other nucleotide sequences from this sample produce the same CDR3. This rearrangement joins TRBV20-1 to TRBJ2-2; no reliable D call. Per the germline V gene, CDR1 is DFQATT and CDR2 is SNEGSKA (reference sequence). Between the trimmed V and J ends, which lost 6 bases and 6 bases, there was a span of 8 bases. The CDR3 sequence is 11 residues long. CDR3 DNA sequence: TGCAGTGCCCGGTGGGCCGGGGAGCTGTTTTTT. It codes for CSARWAGELFF.